This TCR beta chain was obtained from a study of T cell repertoires in cytomegalovirus infection. Broader study findings: It was HLA-C-restricted CMV-specific TCR beta clonotypes that dominated the response ex vivo.

In the case of this clonotype: Its antigen is currently unknown. One junction end does not reproduce the germline sequence, and a read error may be involved.

TCRdb used MiXCR to reprocess the reads, holding one entry per CDR3 protein. The sample lists about 890,000 distinct CDR3 sequences, approximately 31% occurring once. Germline values: CDR1 MNHNS, CDR2 SASEGT. The length of the CDR3 is 17 residues. The receptor was isolated from a human donor in good health (CMV status not recorded). Some clones in this sample may be carry-over from other donors' samples. Specimen: cultured CD8+ T cells from PBMCs, collected from culture after CMV antigen stimulation. The rearrangement joins TRBV6-1 to TRBJ2-1, with 10 bases aligning to TRBD1. The CDR3 protein is CANSEAIDRGPYNEQFF. In DNA form, the CDR3 reads TGTGCCAACAGTGAAGCTATAGACAGGGGGCCTTACAATGAGCAGTTCTTC.